This passage covers 32 T cell receptor beta chains from one sample sequenced in a study of control samples from healthy donors and cancer patients (TCRdb year 2020). Library prep was done by the immunoSEQ multiplex PCR assay. Sourced from immuneACCESS, this table was stored by TCRdb with only in-frame sequences that have V and J called. A share of the clones is absent; for the studies checked, an unresolved V gene accounts for under half, and the remainder has no known explanation. This sample holds about 54,000 clones; around 97% were observed only once. Jointly, the top ten make up 1.5% to 2% of the sample. The source material was blood. All receptors derive from a woman under 40 in good health.

The chain uses TRBV13 and TRBJ2-5, with TRBD2 matching over 9 bases. The CDR3 covers 17 residues. V was pared by 2 bases and J by 3 bases, with 10 bases of the junction left unmatched. Germline V gene sequence: CDR1 PRHDT, CDR2 FYEKMQ (reference sequence). CDR3: CASSLPRAGGTEETQYF. The CDR3 nucleotides are TGTGCCAGCAGCTTACCCAGAGCGGGAGGAACCGAAGAGACCCAGTACTTC.

J is TRBJ2-7 and V is TRBV27; 10 bases are shared with TRBD2. Germline V gives CDR1 MNHEY, CDR2 SMNVEV (reference sequence). The trim removed 2 bases at V and 3 bases at J, leaving 4 bases unmatched. CDR3 length: 15 residues. The CDR3 DNA follows: TGTGCCAGCAGTTTAACGTCTAGCGGGGGCTACGAGCAGTACTTC. Translated: CASSLTSSGGYEQYF.

The chain uses TRBV28 and TRBJ2-1; the D is unclear. This CDR3 spans 14 amino acids. Trimming left V 2 bases short and J 7 bases short, with 12 bases between. Per germline, CDR1 MDHEN and CDR2 SYDVKM. The CDR3 nucleotides read TGTGCCAGCAGTTTAACCTACTCCACTAATGAGCAGTTCTTC. Protein: CASSLTYSTNEQFF.

This chain uses TRBV7-9 with TRBJ1-4; D unclear. Between the trimmed V and J ends, which lost 7 bases and 6 bases, there was a span of 15 bases. The CDR3 runs to 14 residues. Germline-derived CDR1 and CDR2 are SEHNR and FQNEAQ (reference sequence). DNA for the CDR3: TGTGCCAGCACTCGGACCCCACTCGATGAAAAACTGTTTTTT. It specifies CASTRTPLDEKLFF.

The V call is TRBV30, the J call TRBJ2-7; D may be TRBD2 (6 bases). This CDR3 has 12 residues. Per germline, CDR1 GTSNPN and CDR2 SVGIG (reference sequence). Trimming shortened V by 2 bases and J by 4 bases, and 9 bases separated the two germline ends. CDR3 DNA: TGTGCCTGGAGTTCGGGGGTATACGAGCAGTACTTC. Translated, it gives CAWSSGVYEQYF.

The chain has TRBV6-5 and TRBJ2-2; TRBD1 might be the D (5 bases). V lost 6 bases and J lost 4, with 12 bases in between. This CDR3 contains 14 residues. CDR1 is MNHEY and CDR2 is SVGAGI in the germline V gene. CDR3 in amino acids: CASSFRVGTGELFF. In DNA, the CDR3 is TGTGCCAGCAGCTTCAGGGTTGGCACCGGGGAGCTGTTTTTT.

V and J are TRBV7-8 and TRBJ2-6; D is unclear. With 5 bases removed from V and 4 bases from J, the gap between germline ends came to 9 bases. The length of the CDR3 is 14 residues. Germline lookup yields CDR1 SGHVS and CDR2 FQNEAQ. The CDR3 coding sequence is TGTGCCAGCAGCCCCCCTCCCGGGGCCAACGTCCTGACTTTC. This sequence encodes CASSPPPGANVLTF.

The chain has TRBV19 and TRBJ2-1, with D possibly matching TRBD2 (7 bases). The V end lost 6 bases, the J end lost 8 bases, and 17 bases lay between the germline ends. CDR1 and CDR2 from the germline V gene are LNHDA and SQIVND (reference sequence). The CDR3 has 14 residues. Here the CDR3 DNA reads TGTGCCAGTAGGAAAGTGGGGGGGGGCGATGAGCAGTTCTTC. Its protein is CASRKVGGGDEQFF.

As regards this clone: Other DNA variants within this sample encode the same CDR3. This sequence joins TRBV19 and TRBJ1-3; no firm D call. This CDR3 has 13 amino acids. V was pared by 5 bases and J by 0 bases, with 5 bases between. Looked up from germline, CDR1 is LNHDA and CDR2 is SQIVND (reference sequence). The CDR3 DNA sequence: TGTGCCAGTAGTGGATCCTCTGGAAACACCATATATTTT. This translates into CASSGSSGNTIYF.

The chain has TRBV7-2 and TRBJ2-7; D is unclear. Germline V gene data show CDR1 as SGHTA and CDR2 as FQGNSA. This CDR3 comprises 14 residues. With 4 bases removed from V and 6 bases from J, the gap between germline ends came to 16 bases. The CDR3 here is CASSSKSGETEQYF. CDR3 DNA sequence: TGTGCCAGCAGCTCGAAAAGTGGGGAAACCGAGCAGTACTTC.

This chain connects TRBV5-1 to TRBJ2-1; possible D gene TRBD1, 7 bases. Germline V lookup: CDR1 SGHRS, CDR2 YFSETQ. Trimming left V 2 bases short and J 8 bases short, with 17 bases between. The CDR3 consists of 15 residues. The CDR3 spells CASSFRRGRFDEQFF. In nucleotides, the CDR3 is TGCGCCAGCAGCTTTCGGAGGGGGCGGTTCGATGAGCAGTTCTTC.

The rearrangement uses TRBV9 and TRBJ1-6; 8 bases align to TRBD1. CDR1 is SGDLS and CDR2 is YYNGEE in the germline V gene. The CDR3 has 15 amino acids. The V and J ends lost 0 bases and 6 bases, in that order; junction bases with no gene match: 2. In DNA form, the CDR3 reads TGTGCCAGCAGCGTAGAGGGGACAGGTAATTCACCCCTCCACTTT. The encoded protein is CASSVEGTGNSPLHF.

The CDR3 loop is CASSLGEGFGPPQHF. The CDR3 DNA sequence: TGTGCCAGCAGCTTAGGGGAGGGCTTTGGACCGCCCCAGCATTTT. V gene TRBV7-8 combines with J gene TRBJ1-5, with D unresolved. The CDR3 covers 15 residues. Germline V CDR1 and CDR2: SGHVS, FQNEAQ. V was pared by 1 base and J by 9 bases, with 16 bases between.

The CDR3 DNA follows: TGTGCCAGCAGTGAAGAAGAGACCCAGTACTTC. This translates into CASSEEETQYF. The V and J genes are TRBV6-1 and TRBJ2-5; D is uncertain. Germline V lookup: CDR1 MNHNS, CDR2 SASEGT. V shed 1 base and J shed 3 bases, with 0 bases lying between them. The length of the CDR3 is 11 residues.

The chain couples TRBV30 to TRBJ2-3, with 9 positions matching TRBD1. The V gene end was trimmed by 5 bases and the J gene end by 0 bases; junction bases not matched to a gene: 3. Germline V CDR1 and CDR2: GTSNPN, SVGIG (reference sequence). There are 14 residues in the CDR3. In DNA, the CDR3 is TGTGCCTGGGGGGACAGGGCGAGCACAGATACGCAGTATTTT. Translation: CAWGDRASTDTQYF.

The gene calls are TRBV7-3 and TRBJ2-2; D gene uncertain. Trimming took off 5 bases at V and 5 bases at J, with 9 bases between the two ends. The CDR3 is made up of 13 amino acids. Germline V gives CDR1 SGHTA, CDR2 FQGTGA. CDR3 amino acids: CASSPGRTGELFF. Here the CDR3 DNA reads TGTGCCAGCAGCCCTGGGCGGACCGGGGAGCTGTTTTTT.

The chain couples TRBV14 to TRBJ2-7; TRBD2 agrees at 11 bases. CDR1 and CDR2 (germline): SGHDN, FVKESK. V lost 4 bases and J lost 2; bases outside the gene matches: 4. This CDR3 has 15 amino acids. CDR3 coding DNA: TGTGCCAGCAGCCCTCCTAGCGGGAGGCCCTACGAGCAGTACTTC. This codes for CASSPPSGRPYEQYF.

This clone was counted a single time. The gene calls are TRBV7-3 and TRBJ2-2; D call uncertain. Trimming removed 5 bases at V and 1 base at J, with 5 bases between. This CDR3 has 13 residues. CDR1 is SGHTA, CDR2 FQGTGA, per germline. The CDR3 DNA reads as TGTGCCAGCAGCCCTCAGAACACCGGGGAGCTGTTTTTT. Translating it yields CASSPQNTGELFF.

V gene TRBV7-2 combines with J gene TRBJ2-7; no clear D. The CDR3 covers 14 residues. The V gene lost 5 bases and the J gene lost 0 bases, with 11 bases spanning the gap. The germline CDR1 and CDR2 sequences are SGHTA and FQGNSA. CDR3 DNA: TGTGCCAGCAGCCCTACCCCCATCTCCTACGAGCAGTACTTC. Residues: CASSPTPISYEQYF.

The rearrangement joins TRBV19 to TRBJ1-2; no clear D. Germline values: CDR1 LNHDA, CDR2 SQIVND (reference sequence). The CDR3 covers 12 residues. V was shortened by 5 bases and J by 8 bases, with 12 bases between the two germline ends. The CDR3 nucleotides read TGTGCCAGTAGTTTCGGACGGCGGGGCTACACCTTC. Translation: CASSFGRRGYTF.

The rearrangement links TRBV5-1 to TRBJ2-3; 7 bases map to TRBD2. V lost 1 base and J lost 4; bases outside the gene matches: 6. Germline CDR1 SGHRS, CDR2 YFSETQ. This CDR3 has 15 residues. The CDR3 DNA sequence: TGCGCCAGCAGCTTGAGCGGGACGAGGTCAGATACGCAGTATTTT. Amino acid sequence: CASSLSGTRSDTQYF.

The rearrangement uses TRBV19 and TRBJ2-7; D gene uncertain. The CDR3 totals 13 residues. Trimming cost V 3 bases and J 6 bases, with 12 bases left between them. Germline values: CDR1 LNHDA, CDR2 SQIVND (reference sequence). In DNA, the CDR3 is TGTGCCAGTAGTATGGGTGGGTCTCGCGAGCAGTACTTC. Residues: CASSMGGSREQYF.

This chain uses TRBV15 with TRBJ2-2; weak D call: TRBD1 (5 bases). The length of the CDR3 is 16 residues. V was clipped by 5 bases and J by 0 bases, with 13 bases between them. Looked up from germline, CDR1 is LNHNV and CDR2 is YYDKDF (reference sequence). The CDR3 DNA is TGTGCCACCAGCGCTAGGTCCAGGGCGAACACCGGGGAGCTGTTTTTT. It encodes CATSARSRANTGELFF.

This clone was counted a single time. The chain recombines TRBV7-9 with TRBJ2-1; possibly TRBD1 for D (5 bases). The V end lost 4 bases, the J end lost 10 bases, and 14 bases lay between the germline ends. Germline values: CDR1 SEHNR, CDR2 FQNEAQ (reference sequence). The CDR3 consists of 13 residues. DNA for the CDR3: TGTGCCAGCAGCTCCCACGACGACAGAGAGCAGTTCTTC. Translation: CASSSHDDREQFF.

V and J are TRBV29-1 and TRBJ2-1; D ambiguous. V shed 3 bases and J shed 0 bases, with 9 bases lying between them. This CDR3 region has 14 residues. Per germline, CDR1 SQVTM and CDR2 ANQGSEA. Written as DNA, the CDR3 is TGCAGCGTTGATCAGACCCCCTCCTACAATGAGCAGTTCTTC. Encoded protein: CSVDQTPSYNEQFF.

This chain connects TRBV5-1 to TRBJ1-6, with 8 bases matching TRBD1. The CDR3 runs 14 residues. The trim removed 4 bases at V and 9 bases at J, leaving 6 bases unmatched. Germline values: CDR1 SGHRS, CDR2 YFSETQ. CDR3 sequence reads: CASSTQGAFSPLHF. CDR3 in DNA: TGCGCCAGCAGCACCCAGGGGGCTTTTTCACCCCTCCACTTT.

The chain links TRBV6-1 to TRBJ2-2; D gene unclear. V lost 3 bases to trimming and J lost 6 bases, with 8 bases between them. This CDR3 contains 13 residues. Germline lookup yields CDR1 MNHNS and CDR2 SASEGT. The CDR3 DNA reads TGTGCCAGCAGTGAGGTCCCCGCCGGGGAGCTGTTTTTT. Translated: CASSEVPAGELFF.

The table lists this clone with a count of one. The chain carries TRBV5-1 and TRBJ2-2; TRBD2 matches 9 bases. CDR3 length: 16 residues. V was pared by 2 bases and J by 5 bases, with 7 bases of the junction left unmatched. Germline V gene data show CDR1 as SGHRS and CDR2 as YFSETQ. The CDR3 sequence: CASSLAAGGSTGELFF. In DNA form, the CDR3 reads TGCGCCAGCAGCTTAGCAGCGGGAGGTAGTACCGGGGAGCTGTTTTTT.

The genes are TRBV28 and TRBJ1-3; 11 bases agree with TRBD1. Germline V gene sequence: CDR1 MDHEN, CDR2 SYDVKM. This CDR3 comprises 15 residues. After removal of 5 bases from V and 8 bases from J, the junction contained 8 bases not matched to a gene. DNA of the CDR3: TGTGCCAGCAGTACAGGGACAGGGGGATCTCACACCATATATTTT. Translating gives CASSTGTGGSHTIYF.

The chain joins TRBV28 to TRBJ1-2; D gene ambiguous. Trimming took 3 bases from V and 8 from J, leaving 10 bases between them. CDR3 length equals 12 residues. The germline V gene encodes CDR1 MDHEN and CDR2 SYDVKM. CDR3 sequence reads: CASSFERLGYTF. CDR3 bases: TGTGCCAGCAGTTTTGAGCGTTTGGGCTACACCTTC.

The J gene is TRBJ2-4, the V gene TRBV24-1, with D hard to call. This CDR3 comprises 12 residues. Germline CDR1 KGHDR, CDR2 SFDVKD. V shed 10 bases and J shed 1 base, with 7 bases lying between them. The CDR3 DNA reads TGTGCCACGCAAGGGGCCAAAAACATTCAGTACTTC. Translating gives CATQGAKNIQYF.

The gene calls are TRBV27 and TRBJ2-2, with 7 bases matching TRBD2. After removal of 6 bases from V and 4 bases from J, the junction contained 14 bases not matched to a gene. There are 17 residues in the CDR3. Germline CDR1 and CDR2: MNHEY and SMNVEV (reference sequence). CDR3 DNA sequence: TGTGCCAGCAGGTCAATGGGGCTAGCGGTATTCACCGGGGAGCTGTTTTTT. Amino acids: CASRSMGLAVFTGELFF.